This paragraph covers one T cell receptor beta chain sequence. Antigen unknown. Evenly divided among several immunoSEQ plates was the genomic DNA of each subset. Libraries were prepared by immunoSEQ multiplex PCR; TCRdb keeps only in-frame clonotypes and omits some of them. The repertoire holds under 2.5 million clones, with less than 95% as singletons. This record comes from a study of shared clonotypes between healthy human individuals. Study-level points and caveats: Relative to clonotypes present in all four donors, those not shared had lower generation probabilities. Investigators collected only blood, and repertoires in tissues likely differ.

The sequence derives from a man aged 18 to 29 in good health. Some clones in this sample may be carry-over from other donors' samples. The sequenced sample consisted of naive CD4+ T cells from PBMCs. The subset: CD45RA+ positively selected.

The CDR3 region is CASSFRSPPGANTEAFF. Here the CDR3 DNA reads TGTGCCAGCAGCTTTAGGTCCCCCCCCGGGGCGAACACTGAAGCTTTCTTT. The rearrangement uses TRBV7-9 and TRBJ1-1; tentatively, D is TRBD1 (5 bases). Germline lookup yields CDR1 SEHNR and CDR2 FQNEAQ (reference sequence). V was cut by 3 bases and J by 1 base, with 18 bases left in between. CDR3 length: 17 amino acids.